This T cell receptor (beta chain) was observed in a study of CD8 T cells in ankylosing spondylitis. Germline CDR1 is SGHDT and CDR2 is YYEEEE. The length of the CDR3 is 14 residues. The V end was cut by 2 bases, the J end by 7 bases, with 13 bases between. TCRdb independently ran MiXCR on the 5' RACE reads; one entry per CDR3 protein. The data show around 250,000 distinct CDR3 sequences, with about 10% seen just once and 5.5% to 8% held by the top ten. The sample holds many counts of this clonotype. The origin of this receptor is a male donor with ankylosing spondylitis or in good health (not recorded which). Input material: blood, either unsorted or a sorted T cell fraction (not recorded which). The rearrangement joins TRBV5-6 to TRBJ2-1; D not resolved. In DNA form, the CDR3 reads TGTGCCAGCAGCTTTACGGTAGGGTGGAATGAGCAGTTCTTC. This codes for CASSFTVGWNEQFF. The whole variable domain, remainder taken from reference TRBV5-6 and TRBJ2-1, is DAGVTQSPTHLIKTRGQQVTLRCSPKSGHDTVSWYQQALGQGPQFIFQYYEEEERQRGNFPDRFSGHQFPNYSSELNVNALLLGDSALYLCASSFTVGWNEQFFGPGTRLTVL.